These T cell receptor beta chains were read from a single sample in a study of T cell responses to AZD1222 COVID-19 vaccine. The protocol was immunoSEQ multiplex PCR, while the TCRdb copy is restricted to in-frame clones and leaves out a portion. Among around 120,000 clones, over 75% were seen once, and the ten largest hold over 3%. This specimen was peripheral blood, taken on day 0 of AZD1222 vaccination. These receptors were collected from an adult in good health. The CDR3 runs from the conserved cysteine through the conserved F or W. D genes are given only for firm matches. A row's size may be missing; if present it is once, few, many or a size class.

d_gene	v_gene	abundance	j_gene	CDR3nt	CDR3aa
.	TRBV27	.	TRBJ1-3	TGTGCCAGCGGACGACTGAGCTCTGGAAACACCATATATTTT	CASGRLSSGNTIYF
TRBD1	TRBV19	.	TRBJ1-2	TGTGCCAGTAGCCCACCGGGACAGAACTATGGCTACACCTTC	CASSPPGQNYGYTF
TRBD1	TRBV9	.	TRBJ1-3	TGTGCCAGCAGCGCGGGACAGGCCTCTGGAAACACCATATATTTT	CASSAGQASGNTIYF
TRBD1	TRBV6-5	few	TRBJ2-3	TGTGCCAGCAGTTACACAGGGGGACCAGATACGCAGTATTTT	CASSYTGGPDTQYF
TRBD1	TRBV15	.	TRBJ2-6	TGTGCCACCAGCAGAGATTGGGACAGGGGGACAGGGGCCAACGTCCTGACTTTC	CATSRDWDRGTGANVLTF
.	TRBV18	.	TRBJ1-3	TGTGCCAGCTCAGGTGACTCTGGAAACACCATATATTTT	CASSGDSGNTIYF
TRBD1	TRBV11-3	.	TRBJ2-2	TGTGCCAGCAGCCCGGGACAGGTGTTCGGCGTCAACACCGGGGAGCTGTTTTTT	CASSPGQVFGVNTGELFF
.	TRBV5-1	.	TRBJ2-7	TGCGCCAGCAGCTTTGGACGGAGGTCCTACGAGCAGTACTTC	CASSFGRRSYEQYF
.	TRBV2	.	TRBJ2-7	TGTGCCAGCAGAGCTACAGGGAGCTCCTACGAGCAGTACTTC	CASRATGSSYEQYF
TRBD2	TRBV5-1	.	TRBJ2-5	TGCGCCAGCAGCTCAATGACTAGCGCCCAAGAGACCCAGTACTTC	CASSSMTSAQETQYF
TRBD1	TRBV12-3/TRBV12-4	.	TRBJ1-2	TGTGCCAGCAGAAGACAGGGTGGGGGCTACACCTTC	CASRRQGGGYTF
.	TRBV19	.	TRBJ1-4	TGTGCCAGTTTTTCGCGAGACAATGAAAAACTGTTTTTT	CASFSRDNEKLFF
TRBD1	TRBV7-2	.	TRBJ1-2	TGTGCCAGCAGCTTGAGTCCTCCGACAGGGCATGGCTACACCTTC	CASSLSPPTGHGYTF
TRBD2	TRBV5-1	.	TRBJ2-7	TGCGCCAGCAGCTTCACCGGACTAGCGGGGTACGAGCAGTACTTC	CASSFTGLAGYEQYF
.	TRBV3-1/TRBV3-2	.	TRBJ1-5	TGTGCCAGCAGCCAAGGAGATCAGCCCCAGCATTTT	CASSQGDQPQHF
.	TRBV10-1	.	TRBJ2-1	TGCGCCAGCGGAGTAGGGGGGGCGTATGGTGAGCAGTTCTTC	CASGVGGAYGEQFF
.	TRBV6-1	.	TRBJ1-5	TGTGCCAGCAGTGATGATTTAGGGTCTTCTCAGCCCCAGCATTTT	CASSDDLGSSQPQHF
.	TRBV15	few	TRBJ1-2	TGTGCCACCAGCAGAGGTGCCGATGGCTACACCTTC	CATSRGADGYTF
TRBD1	TRBV19	.	TRBJ1-2	TGTGCCAGTAGTCGACAGGGGGTCGGTGGCTATGGCTACACCTTC	CASSRQGVGGYGYTF
.	TRBV12-3/TRBV12-4	few	TRBJ2-2	TGTGCCAGCAGTTCGAGGTTGACCGGGGAGCTGTTTTTT	CASSSRLTGELFF
TRBD2	TRBV7-8	.	TRBJ2-5	TGTGCCAGCCGATTTACGGGACTAGCGGGTTCCCAAGAGACCCAGTACTTC	CASRFTGLAGSQETQYF
.	TRBV29-1	.	TRBJ1-4	TGCAGCGGGGCCGGGGATCCGGGGGAAAAACTGTTTTTT	CSGAGDPGEKLFF
TRBD2	TRBV5-1	.	TRBJ2-3	TGCGCCAGCAGCTTGAGTAGCGGGGGTAAAGATACGCAGTATTTT	CASSLSSGGKDTQYF
.	TRBV6-5	.	TRBJ1-5	TGTGCCAGCAGTTCTGGACTCTTTAATCAGCCCCAGCATTTT	CASSSGLFNQPQHF
TRBD1	TRBV2	once	TRBJ1-5	TGTGCCAGCAGTGTCTCCGACAGGGTGGACCAGCCCCAGCATTTT	CASSVSDRVDQPQHF
.	TRBV6-1	.	TRBJ1-5	TGTGCCAGCAGTGTGATATGGGCCGGCGCGAATCAGCCCCAGCATTTT	CASSVIWAGANQPQHF
.	TRBV6-2/TRBV6-3	few	TRBJ1-1	TGTGCCAGCAGTTACTCCATTAGGAACACTGAAGCTTTCTTT	CASSYSIRNTEAFF
TRBD1	TRBV18	.	TRBJ1-1	TGTGCCAGCTCACAGGGGGCGGACACTGAAGCTTTCTTT	CASSQGADTEAFF
.	TRBV6-2/TRBV6-3	few	TRBJ2-7	TGTGCCAGCAGTTACGACAGTTCCTACGAGCAGTACTTC	CASSYDSSYEQYF